These 8 T cell receptor beta chains were sequenced from one sample in a study of CD8+CD57+ T cells in acquired aplastic anemia (dated by TCRdb to between 2017 and 2018). The run used an Illumina HiSeq 2000. Genomic DNA was used as template for profiling of TCR beta VDJ combinations and CDR3 sequences. TCRdb took the public reads, trimmed them with fastp at Q25, ran MiXCR for clone calling and kept in-frame beta chains. One record per CDR3 amino acid sequence lists the most common genes and DNA. This sample is represented by hundreds of thousands of distinct CDR3 sequences; just under 70% of them were singletons. More than 3.5% of the sample goes to the ten largest clones. Sequencing was done on a sample of sorted CD4+, CD8+, or CD8+CD57+ T cells (not recorded which) from PBMCs. The receptors come from a human donor in good health, serving as a control.

This clonotype appeared a few times. The chain links TRBV15 to TRBJ2-5; 10 bases fit TRBD1. Germline CDR1 and CDR2: LNHNV and YYDKDF (reference sequence). The CDR3 is 13 residues long. V dropped 5 bases and J dropped 4; count of bases not matched to a gene: 1. CDR3 loop: CATSRDRGETQYF. The CDR3, as DNA: TGTGCCACCAGCCGGGACAGGGGAGAGACCCAGTACTTC.

V is TRBV20-1 and J is TRBJ1-2; D is ambiguous. The V and J ends lost 6 bases and 9 bases respectively, with 20 bases between them. The CDR3 covers 13 residues. In germline, CDR1 is DFQATT, CDR2 SNEGSKA (reference sequence). The chain's CDR3 is CSAGRSNQPRYTF. DNA for the CDR3: TGCAGTGCAGGACGTAGCAATCAGCCCCGCTACACCTTC.

This chain uses TRBV11-2 with TRBJ2-3; D is possibly TRBD2 (6 bases). V dropped 6 bases and J dropped 4 bases, with 17 bases sitting between them. CDR1 SGHAT and CDR2 FQNNGV come from the germline V gene. The CDR3 spans 15 residues. The CDR3 DNA reads TGTGCCAGCAGGGATCGTCTCAGGAGGGCAGATACGCAGTATTTT. Its translation is CASRDRLRRADTQYF.

This chain connects TRBV12-3 or TRBV12-4 to TRBJ2-2, with D maybe TRBD1 (6 bases). This CDR3 has 14 amino acids. V was cut by 6 bases and J by 1 base, with 9 bases left in between. In DNA, the CDR3 is TGTGCCAGCAGCCCGGACAGGAACACCGGGGAGCTGTTTTTT. Protein product: CASSPDRNTGELFF.

The rearrangement links TRBV10-1 to TRBJ2-7, with a possible D match to TRBD1 (5 bases). The CDR3 has 12 amino acids. V lost 4 bases, J lost 2 bases, and 6 bases lay in between. Germline assignment: CDR1 WNHNN and CDR2 SYGVQD (reference sequence). CDR3 protein: CASSADTYEQYF. As DNA, the CDR3 is TGCGCCAGCAGTGCGGACACCTACGAGCAGTACTTC.

This rearrangement joins TRBV19 to TRBJ1-3, with TRBD1 matching 11 bases. This CDR3 comprises 16 residues. V shed 7 bases, J shed 2 bases, and the junction held 7 bases outside the gene matches. Germline V CDR1 and CDR2: LNHDA, SQIVND (reference sequence). CDR3 sequence reads: CASTPRGQGAGNTIYF. In nucleotides, the CDR3 is TGTGCCAGTACCCCACGGGGACAGGGGGCTGGAAACACCATATATTTT.

This clonotype was seen ten or more times. V gene TRBV20-1 combines with J gene TRBJ1-5; D remains unclear. Between the trimmed V and J ends, which lost 2 bases and 8 bases, there was a span of 7 bases. The CDR3 has 11 residues. CDR1 and CDR2 from the germline V gene are DFQATT and SNEGSKA (reference sequence). The CDR3, as DNA: TGCAGTGCTAGAATTGGCGAGCCCCAGCATTTT. This encodes CSARIGEPQHF.

This chain uses TRBV11-2 with TRBJ2-3; weak D call: TRBD1 (5 bases). CDR3 length: 14 residues. The ends were cut back, 5 bases at V and 1 base at J, with 10 bases in the middle. Germline assignment: CDR1 SGHAT and CDR2 FQNNGV. The chain's CDR3 is CASSRPGRTDTQYF. For the CDR3, the DNA is TGTGCCAGCAGCCGACCAGGGCGCACAGATACGCAGTATTTT.